Shown below are 32 T cell receptor beta chains from a single sample sequenced in a study of cytomegalovirus exposure and HLA in healthy donors. The PCR employed 60 Vbeta primers together with 13 Jbeta primers. This table comes from immunoSEQ multiplex PCR, and its TCRdb copy is limited to in-frame clones, with some not included. In the table there are hundreds of thousands of clones, approximately 78% of which are singletons. The sample was PBMCs. The receptors derive from a male donor in good health and CMV-seronegative.

The chain is built from TRBV2 and TRBJ2-1; the D gene is possibly TRBD1 (6 bases). Germline loops: CDR1 SNHLY, CDR2 FYNNEI. Trimming removed 7 bases at V and 8 bases at J, with 18 bases between. The CDR3 runs 14 residues. The CDR3 is CASMLTGQVYEQFF. The CDR3 DNA follows: TGTGCCAGCATGTTGACAGGCCAAGTCTATGAGCAGTTCTTC.

The chain couples TRBV5-4 to TRBJ1-5, with unresolved D. CDR3 length equals 14 residues. The V end lost 2 bases, the J end lost 7 bases, and 13 bases lay between the germline ends. Germline V CDR1 and CDR2: SGHNT, YYREEE (reference sequence). The CDR3 bases are TGTGCCAGCAGCTTAGGAGGAACTGGGCAGCCCCAGCATTTT. This gives the protein CASSLGGTGQPQHF.

The chain combines TRBV7-3 with TRBJ2-7, with 10 bases that match TRBD1. Trimming removed 10 bases from V and 4 bases from J; junction bases left unmatched: 7. The CDR3 loop spans 13 amino acids. Germline CDR1 and CDR2: SGHTA and FQGTGA. The chain's CDR3 is CANPGQGRYEQYF. In DNA form, the CDR3 reads TGTGCCAACCCGGGACAGGGGAGATACGAGCAGTACTTC.

The genes are TRBV29-1 and TRBJ2-5; D perhaps matches TRBD1 (8 bases). Trimming shortened V by 1 base and J by 5 bases, and 32 bases separated the two germline ends. The length of the CDR3 is 20 residues. In germline, CDR1 is SQVTM, CDR2 ANQGSEA. The CDR3, as DNA: TGCAGCGTTGAAGGACTGAGTCACAGGGGGGGCGCGTTTGAGGAGGAGACCCAGTACTTC. Amino acid sequence: CSVEGLSHRGGAFEEETQYF.

This chain connects TRBV5-6 to TRBJ1-5; D possibly corresponds to TRBD1 (5 bases). Germline CDR1 SGHDT, CDR2 YYEEEE. This CDR3 is built from 14 residues. V was pared by 1 base and J by 5 bases, with 10 bases between. The chain's CDR3 is CASSLQGVYQPQHF. Here the CDR3 DNA reads TGTGCCAGCAGCTTGCAAGGGGTCTATCAGCCCCAGCATTTT.

The chain combines TRBV10-1 with TRBJ2-3; possible D gene TRBD2, 5 bases. V was shortened by 0 bases and J by 0 bases, with 10 bases between the two germline ends. Germline CDR1 reads WNHNN; CDR2 reads SYGVQD (reference sequence). This CDR3 has 16 residues. CDR3 in DNA: TGCGCCAGCAGTGAGTCGGCTAGCCCTAGCACAGATACGCAGTATTTT. It specifies CASSESASPSTDTQYF.

The rearrangement joins TRBV15 to TRBJ2-3, with a tentative D call TRBD2 (5 bases). CDR1 and CDR2 (germline): LNHNV, YYDKDF (reference sequence). The CDR3 runs to 14 residues. V was trimmed by 0 bases and J by 14 bases, leaving 18 bases between them. This chain's CDR3 is CATSRDSWGEIGYF. The CDR3 nucleotides read TGTGCCACCAGCAGAGATTCGTGGGGAGAAATAGGGTATTTT. The entire variable domain, with the rest obtained from reference TRBV15 and TRBJ2-3, is as follows: DAMVIQNPRYQVTQFGKPVTLSCSQTLNHNVMYWYQQKSSQAPKLLFHYYDKDFNNEADTPDNFQSRRPNTSFCFLDIRSPGLGDTAMYLCATSRDSWGEIGYFGPGTRLTVL.

The chain links TRBV9 to TRBJ2-3; the match to TRBD2 covers 14 bases. CDR1 is SGDLS, CDR2 YYNGEE, per germline. The CDR3 runs 17 residues. The J segment lost 8 bases and the V segment lost 2 bases, leaving 10 bases of the junction unmatched. CDR3 residues: CASSVGLPGLAGATQYF. DNA for the CDR3: TGTGCCAGCAGCGTCGGGCTACCGGGACTAGCGGGAGCTACGCAGTATTTT.

This clone was picked up a small number of times. The chain employs TRBV7-9 and TRBJ2-7, with 8 bases aligning to TRBD1. The germline gives CDR1 SEHNR, CDR2 FQNEAQ (reference sequence). The CDR3 is 15 residues long. The ends lost 5 bases at V and 3 bases at J; junction bases unmatched: 9. The chain's CDR3 is CASSRGQGQRYEQYF. CDR3 DNA sequence: TGTGCCAGCAGCCGAGGACAGGGTCAGCGCTACGAGCAGTACTTC.

This chain connects TRBV27 to TRBJ2-6, with D uncertain. Trimming took 3 bases from V and 0 from J, leaving 6 bases between them. CDR1 and CDR2 (germline): MNHEY, SMNVEV (reference sequence). The CDR3 is 15 amino acids. In DNA, the CDR3 is TGTGCCAGCAGTTTCTTCCCCTCTGGGGCCAACGTCCTGACTTTC. Residues: CASSFFPSGANVLTF.

The DNA of the CDR3 is TGTGCCAGCAGCCCCGGAGCCGGAAACTACAATGAGCAGTTCTTC. Protein sequence: CASSPGAGNYNEQFF. V usage is TRBV5-6 and J usage is TRBJ2-1; D unclear. This CDR3 spans 15 amino acids. Trimming shortened V by 4 bases and J by 3 bases, and 14 bases separated the two germline ends. Germline V gene lookup returns CDR1 SGHDT and CDR2 YYEEEE.

This clone was seen once. The chain joins TRBV5-6 to TRBJ1-6; D possibly corresponds to TRBD1 (5 bases). This CDR3 spans 15 amino acids. Trimming shortened V by 1 base and J by 8 bases, and 13 bases separated the two germline ends. The V gene's germline CDR1 is SGHDT and CDR2 YYEEEE. In DNA, the CDR3 is TGTGCCAGCAGCTTGAGCGCAGGGATGGATTCACCCCTCCACTTT. This translates into CASSLSAGMDSPLHF. The entire variable domain, with the rest obtained from reference TRBV5-6 and TRBJ1-6, is as follows: DAGVTQSPTHLIKTRGQQVTLRCSPKSGHDTVSWYQQALGQGPQFIFQYYEEEERQRGNFPDRFSGHQFPNYSSELNVNALLLGDSALYLCASSLSAGMDSPLHFGNGTRLTVT.

This clone was seen ten or more times. The genes are TRBV6-5 and TRBJ2-1; D is perhaps TRBD2 (7 bases). The V end lost 8 bases, the J end lost 6 bases, and 17 bases lay between the germline ends. The CDR3 sequence is 14 residues long. Germline V gene data show CDR1 as MNHEY and CDR2 as SVGAGI. The CDR3 region has the DNA TGTGCCAGCCTAAAGGGGGGGATAGGCAATGAGCAGTTCTTC. It codes for CASLKGGIGNEQFF.

The genes are TRBV28 and TRBJ2-3, with D tentatively TRBD2 (6 bases). The ends were cut back, 5 bases at V and 6 bases at J, with 21 bases in the middle. The CDR3 is 16 residues long. The germline gives CDR1 MDHEN, CDR2 SYDVKM. The CDR3 loop is CASSPTDKGEADTQYF. CDR3 in DNA: TGTGCCAGCAGTCCGACAGACAAAGGGGAGGCGGATACGCAGTATTTT.

The J gene is TRBJ2-5, the V gene TRBV14; the match to TRBD2 covers 10 bases. Losses at the gene ends were 1 base for V and 5 bases for J; bases not matched to a gene: 10. The CDR3 is made up of 17 amino acids. The germline gives CDR1 SGHDN, CDR2 FVKESK. CDR3 loop: CASSQVASGSRRETQYF. CDR3 nucleotide sequence: TGTGCCAGCAGCCAAGTCGCTAGCGGGAGTAGGCGGGAGACCCAGTACTTC.

The chain uses TRBV6-5 and TRBJ2-2, with TRBD1 as a possible D gene (6 bases). V shed 5 bases and J shed 8 bases, with 15 bases lying between them. The germline V gene has CDR1 MNHEY and CDR2 SVGAGI. This CDR3 region has 14 residues. CDR3 nucleotide sequence: TGTGCCAGCAGTGTAAACAGGGCGAAGGGGGAGCTGTTTTTT. Translation gives CASSVNRAKGELFF.

The chain is built from TRBV9 and TRBJ2-7; D is possibly TRBD2 (6 bases). Germline CDR1 and CDR2: SGDLS and YYNGEE. V was pared by 2 bases and J by 3 bases, with 15 bases between. This CDR3 spans 15 amino acids. The DNA of the CDR3 is TGTGCCAGCAGCGTGTTCTCCGGACTAATCTACGAGCAGTACTTC. Its translation: CASSVFSGLIYEQYF. The whole variable domain, remainder taken from reference TRBV9 and TRBJ2-7, is DSGVTQTPKHLITATGQRVTLRCSPRSGDLSVYWYQQSLDQGLQFLIQYYNGEERAKGNILERFSAQQFPDLHSELNLSSLELGDSALYFCASSVFSGLIYEQYFGPGTRLTVT.

This chain joins TRBV7-3 and TRBJ2-3, with D perhaps TRBD2 (6 bases). CDR1 is SGHTA, CDR2 FQGTGA, per germline. This CDR3 is built from 16 residues. With 6 bases removed from V and 3 bases from J, the gap between germline ends came to 19 bases. CDR3 sequence: CASSQIPGLLTDTQYF. The CDR3 DNA sequence: TGTGCCAGCAGTCAAATCCCGGGACTTCTGACAGATACGCAGTATTTT.

This chain uses TRBV5-6 with TRBJ2-4; 7 bases agree with TRBD1. V dropped 2 bases and J dropped 11; count of bases not matched to a gene: 16. The CDR3 runs to 16 residues. Germline V gene lookup returns CDR1 SGHDT and CDR2 YYEEEE. CDR3: CASSLKPGTVVNFQYF. CDR3 sequence (DNA): TGTGCCAGCAGCTTAAAACCCGGGACAGTGGTCAATTTTCAGTACTTC.

The rearrangement uses TRBV15 and TRBJ2-3, with D uncertain. Trimming removed 5 bases at V and 6 bases at J, with 9 bases between. Looked up from germline, CDR1 is LNHNV and CDR2 is YYDKDF (reference sequence). CDR3 length equals 12 residues. CDR3 nucleotide sequence: TGTGCCACCAGCGCCTCGGTCGATACGCAGTATTTT. This encodes CATSASVDTQYF.

The V call is TRBV7-9, the J call TRBJ2-1; 9 nucleotides match TRBD2. Germline CDR1 and CDR2: SEHNR and FQNEAQ (reference sequence). V was clipped by 1 base and J by 9 bases; unmatched bases: 4. The CDR3 covers 14 residues. The DNA of the CDR3 is TGTGCCAGCAGCTTAGAACTAGCGGGCAGTGAGCAGTTCTTC. This gives the protein CASSLELAGSEQFF.

In its sample, this clone was seen once. This chain connects TRBV11-3 to TRBJ2-2; 15 nucleotides line up with TRBD2. The CDR3 length is 19 residues. With V trimmed by 5 bases and J by 4 bases, 11 bases remained unmatched. Per germline, CDR1 SGHNT and CDR2 YENEEA. The CDR3, as DNA: TGTGCCAGCAGCCCAGGCCGGACTAGCGGGAGGGCGGTCACCGGGGAGCTGTTTTTT. Residues: CASSPGRTSGRAVTGELFF.

Regarding this clone: One base away lies a much larger clone, so this may be a sequencing read error. The gene calls are TRBV7-9 and TRBJ1-3; perhaps TRBD1 as D (5 bases). The germline V gene encodes CDR1 SEHNR and CDR2 FQNEAQ (reference sequence). There are 16 residues in the CDR3. This CDR3 reads CSSSLDAGPSGNTIYF. The CDR3 nucleotides read TGTTCCAGCAGCTTAGACGCGGGGCCCTCTGGAAACACCATATATTTT.

The chain carries TRBV2 and TRBJ2-3; D not certain. Germline V lookup: CDR1 SNHLY, CDR2 FYNNEI. V dropped 6 bases and J dropped 4 bases, with 5 bases sitting between them. The CDR3 totals 11 residues. The CDR3 loop is CASRVADTQYF. The CDR3 nucleotides read TGTGCCAGCAGGGTAGCAGATACGCAGTATTTT.

The genes are TRBV7-2 and TRBJ2-5; tentative D call: TRBD1 (5 bases). The closer fit of TRBJ2-7 to the DNA end suggests the J call may be wrong. Germline V gene lookup returns CDR1 SGHTA and CDR2 FQGNSA. CDR3 length equals 16 residues. The DNA for the CDR3 is TGTGCCAGCAGCTTACAAGTGACAGCCATCACCTACGAGCAGTACTTC. It is translated as CASSLQVTAITYEQYF.

The count of this clone is one. As DNA, the CDR3 is TGCGCCAGCAGCTTGACGGGAGGGGCAGATACGCAGTATTTT. Encoded protein: CASSLTGGADTQYF. The rearrangement links TRBV5-1 to TRBJ2-3, with 8 positions matching TRBD2. This CDR3 contains 14 residues. CDR1 and CDR2 (germline): SGHRS, YFSETQ. Trimming took 1 base from V and 4 from J; bases not matched to a gene: 2.

In its sample, this clone was seen a few times. The chain uses TRBV7-9 and TRBJ2-1; a possible D gene is TRBD2 (5 bases). The CDR3 runs 13 residues. The V gene's germline CDR1 is SEHNR and CDR2 FQNEAQ (reference sequence). V was trimmed by 10 bases and J by 2 bases, leaving 12 bases between them. Here the CDR3 reads CATVAGPYNEQFF. CDR3 DNA sequence: TGTGCCACTGTTGCGGGCCCCTACAATGAGCAGTTCTTC. The whole variable domain, remainder taken from reference TRBV7-9 and TRBJ2-1, is DTGVSQNPRHKITKRGQNVTFRCDPISEHNRLYWYRQTLGQGPEFLTYFQNEAQLEKSRLLSDRFSAERPKGSFSTLEIQRTEQGDSAMYLCATVAGPYNEQFFGPGTRLTVL.

The rearrangement links TRBV19 to TRBJ2-7; TRBD2 matches at 15 bases. This CDR3 region has 15 residues. J lost 7 bases, V lost 4 bases, and 5 bases had no gene match. The germline V gene has CDR1 LNHDA and CDR2 SQIVND (reference sequence). For the CDR3, the DNA is TGTGCCAGTAGTACACCGGGACTAGCGGGGGGAGAGCAGTACTTC. It is translated as CASSTPGLAGGEQYF.

V gene TRBV27 combines with J gene TRBJ2-7; 7 bases map to TRBD1. This CDR3 is built from 12 residues. Germline CDR1 is MNHEY and CDR2 is SMNVEV (reference sequence). J lost 0 bases, V lost 8 bases, and 1 base had no gene match. Here the CDR3 DNA reads TGTGCCAGCGGGGACAGCTCCTACGAGCAGTACTTC. Translating gives CASGDSSYEQYF.

This chain joins TRBV6-1 and TRBJ2-3, with D perhaps matching TRBD2 (7 bases). Between the trimmed V and J ends, which lost 11 bases and 2 bases, there was a span of 11 bases. Looked up from germline, CDR1 is MNHNS and CDR2 is SASEGT. CDR3 length equals 12 residues. CDR3 DNA sequence: TGTGCCTCGGGGGGCCCCACAGATACGCAGTATTTT. Translating gives CASGGPTDTQYF.

The CDR3 DNA reads as TGTGCCAGTAGGAGGACTAGCGGGACCTACGAGCAGTACTTC. The encoded protein is CASRRTSGTYEQYF. V is TRBV19 and J is TRBJ2-7; 12 bases map to TRBD2. This CDR3 has 14 residues. Losses at the gene ends were 6 bases for V and 2 bases for J; bases not matched to a gene: 2. CDR1 is LNHDA and CDR2 is SQIVND in the germline V gene (reference sequence). Full variable domain (rest looked up from reference TRBV19 and TRBJ2-7): DGGITQSPKYLFRKEGQNVTLSCEQNLNHDAMYWYRQDPGQGLRLIYYSQIVNDFQKGDIAEGYSVSREKKESFPLTVTSAQKNPTAFYLCASRRTSGTYEQYFGPGTRLTVT.

The chain uses TRBV6-5 and TRBJ2-3; D remains ambiguous. In germline, CDR1 is MNHEY, CDR2 SVGAGI. This CDR3 has 13 residues. Trimming removed 3 bases from V and 3 bases from J, with 7 bases in between. The CDR3 DNA is TGTGCCAGCAGTTATACTACTACAGATACGCAGTATTTT. Translated, it gives CASSYTTTDTQYF.